The 21 T cell receptor beta chains given below trace back to one sample, sequenced in a study of shared clonotypes between healthy human individuals. Data came from immunoSEQ multiplex PCR; TCRdb stores just in-frame clones and leaves some out. The sample has some 500,000 clones, roughly 95% seen once. Sequencing was performed on naive CD4+ T cells sorted from blood. Indicated subset: CD45RA+ positively selected. Receptors originate from a woman in her 30s in good health.

The chain employs TRBV19 and TRBJ1-1; 7 positions match TRBD1. CDR1 is LNHDA, CDR2 SQIVND, per germline (reference sequence). The CDR3 covers 13 residues. V trimming: 3 bases; J trimming: 10 bases; junction bases outside the gene matches: 8. In nucleotides, the CDR3 is TGTGCCAGTAGTATCGACAGGGACCGGAGAGCTTTCTTT. Its protein product is CASSIDRDRRAFF.

CDR3 coding DNA: TGTGCCAGCATTGGACAGTTGAACACTGAAGCTTTCTTT. Translated: CASIGQLNTEAFF. The chain has TRBV6-6 and TRBJ1-1, with a tentative D call TRBD1 (6 bases). Germline V gene lookup returns CDR1 MNHNY and CDR2 SVGAGI (reference sequence). The CDR3 spans 13 residues. With 7 bases removed from V and 0 bases from J, the gap between germline ends came to 9 bases.

The chain couples TRBV19 to TRBJ2-7; 9 nucleotides align to TRBD2. The V gene end was trimmed by 3 bases and the J gene end by 2 bases; junction bases not matched to a gene: 5. Germline V lookup: CDR1 LNHDA, CDR2 SQIVND (reference sequence). This CDR3 spans 15 amino acids. For the CDR3, the DNA is TGTGCCAGTAGTATCGAGACTAGCGGAACCTACGAGCAGTACTTC. It yields the protein CASSIETSGTYEQYF.

The chain employs TRBV5-1 and TRBJ2-5, with 13 positions matching TRBD2. This CDR3 contains 16 residues. The V segment lost 6 bases and the J segment 2 bases; nucleotides outside the gene matches: 7. Germline V gives CDR1 SGHRS, CDR2 YFSETQ. This CDR3 reads CASNRLAGGWQETQYF. CDR3 nucleotide sequence: TGCGCCAGCAATCGACTAGCGGGAGGATGGCAAGAGACCCAGTACTTC.

This clone was counted once. The chain links TRBV23-1 to TRBJ1-5; D may be TRBD1 (6 bases). TRBV23-1 is labeled an ORF, and its function is uncertain. The CDR3 has 14 amino acids. Trimming stripped 10 bases from V and 5 bases from J, with 18 bases between. CDR3 in DNA: TGCGCCACCCCCATCGGACAGTTTCATCAGCCCCAGCATTTT. This gives the protein CATPIGQFHQPQHF.

The chain is built from TRBV9 and TRBJ2-2; D is unresolved. The CDR3 consists of 16 residues. The V end lost 5 bases, the J end lost 0 bases, and 14 bases lay between the germline ends. The germline V gene encodes CDR1 SGDLS and CDR2 YYNGEE. CDR3 nucleotides: TGTGCCAGCAGTCCCTACCCTACAGCGAACACCGGGGAGCTGTTTTTT. Its translation: CASSPYPTANTGELFF.

CDR3 coding DNA: TGTGCCAGTAGGGACTACCGTGGGACCCAGTACTTC. Residues: CASRDYRGTQYF. The V call is TRBV19, the J call TRBJ2-5; the D gene is possibly TRBD2 (6 bases). This CDR3 contains 12 residues. The V end lost 6 bases, the J end lost 7 bases, and 12 bases lay between the germline ends. The V gene's germline CDR1 is LNHDA and CDR2 SQIVND (reference sequence).

This chain uses TRBV6-1 with TRBJ1-5, with unresolved D. Germline assignment: CDR1 MNHNS and CDR2 SASEGT. The CDR3 runs 13 residues. V was cut by 6 bases and J by 6 bases, with 12 bases left in between. CDR3 DNA sequence: TGTGCCAGCAGAGACGTTGCGGGTCAGCCCCAGCATTTT. Amino acids: CASRDVAGQPQHF.

V gene TRBV10-1 combines with J gene TRBJ2-5; 8 bases are a match to TRBD1. CDR3 size: 15 residues. Germline V gene data show CDR1 as WNHNN and CDR2 as SYGVQD (reference sequence). Trimming cost V 1 base and J 4 bases; bases outside gene matches: 5. The CDR3 is CASSELQGVRETQYF. The DNA of the CDR3 is TGCGCCAGCAGTGAGTTACAGGGGGTTCGAGAGACCCAGTACTTC.

V and J are TRBV10-3 and TRBJ2-7; tentatively, D is TRBD2 (5 bases). Trimming removed 3 bases at V and 0 bases at J, with 9 bases between. The CDR3 consists of 14 residues. Germline V gene sequence: CDR1 ENHRY, CDR2 SYGVKD. The DNA of the CDR3 is TGTGCCATCAGTGACCGGGGATTCTCCTACGAGCAGTACTTC. It codes for CAISDRGFSYEQYF.

The chain has TRBV28 and TRBJ2-5, with 7 positions matching TRBD2. V was clipped by 7 bases and J by 4 bases; unmatched bases: 12. Germline assignment: CDR1 MDHEN and CDR2 SYDVKM. CDR3 length: 15 amino acids. In nucleotides, the CDR3 is TGTGCCAGCACCCATGGGGGGGGGATGGTAGAGACCCAGTACTTC. It is translated as CASTHGGGMVETQYF.

This sequence joins TRBV28 and TRBJ1-2; D not resolved. Germline values: CDR1 MDHEN, CDR2 SYDVKM. This CDR3 is 13 amino acids long. Trimming removed 3 bases at V and 3 bases at J, with 8 bases between. CDR3 sequence: CASSFVMDYGYTF. In DNA form, the CDR3 reads TGTGCCAGCAGTTTTGTAATGGACTATGGCTACACCTTC.

The chain employs TRBV7-2 and TRBJ1-2; D not resolved. Trimming took off 1 base at V and 8 bases at J, with 14 bases between the two ends. The CDR3 contains 14 residues. Germline V gene data show CDR1 as SGHTA and CDR2 as FQGNSA. The CDR3 is CASSLGQQSEGYTF. Written as DNA, the CDR3 is TGTGCCAGCAGCTTAGGCCAGCAGTCGGAGGGCTACACCTTC.

The rearrangement links TRBV19 to TRBJ2-1; no definite D call. The CDR3 loop spans 16 amino acids. V lost 7 bases and J 6 bases, leaving 22 bases between the germline ends. Germline V lookup: CDR1 LNHDA, CDR2 SQIVND (reference sequence). The DNA of the CDR3 is TGTGCCAGTACACCCATCACGGGTGCCTCGCGCAATGAGCAGTTCTTC. Residues: CASTPITGASRNEQFF.

The V gene is TRBV5-4, the J gene TRBJ2-2; tentative D call: TRBD2 (5 bases). Germline assignment: CDR1 SGHNT and CDR2 YYREEE (reference sequence). The CDR3 contains 14 residues. V gave up 2 bases and J gave up 6 bases, with 11 bases separating them. This chain's CDR3 is CASSFPSFSGELFF. DNA of the CDR3: TGTGCCAGCAGCTTCCCTAGCTTCTCCGGGGAGCTGTTTTTT.

The chain combines TRBV5-1 with TRBJ2-7, with D possibly being TRBD1 (6 bases). The CDR3 covers 14 residues. Germline V gene lookup returns CDR1 SGHRS and CDR2 YFSETQ. Deletions cut 4 bases from V and 0 bases from J, with 11 bases between. CDR3 in amino acids: CASSTGTDSYEQYF. The CDR3 bases are TGCGCCAGCAGCACAGGGACGGACTCCTACGAGCAGTACTTC.

CDR3 coding DNA: TGTGCCAGCAGCTTGGAATGGGGATACGAGCAGTACTTC. Amino acids: CASSLEWGYEQYF. The chain has TRBV5-4 and TRBJ2-7; D remains ambiguous. Germline V gene lookup returns CDR1 SGHNT and CDR2 YYREEE (reference sequence). V lost 0 bases to trimming and J lost 4 bases, with 8 bases between them. The CDR3 length is 13 residues.

The CDR3 protein is CASRLGNRAQHF. The DNA of the CDR3 is TGTGCCAGTAGATTGGGGAATAGGGCCCAGCATTTT. V gene TRBV19 combines with J gene TRBJ1-5, with D unclear. CDR1 LNHDA and CDR2 SQIVND come from the germline V gene (reference sequence). The ends were cut back, 6 bases at V and 11 bases at J, with 14 bases in the middle. The CDR3 spans 12 residues.

This clone was counted a single time. The chain has TRBV29-1 and TRBJ1-1; D unclear. The CDR3 spans 15 residues. The germline V and J ends were trimmed by 1 base and 4 bases, with 16 bases remaining between them. The germline V gene has CDR1 SQVTM and CDR2 ANQGSEA. CDR3 nucleotide sequence: TGCAGCGTTGAAGTTTCGTACAGTAGGGTCACTGAAGCTTTCTTT. This encodes CSVEVSYSRVTEAFF.

Concerning this clone: This sample also contains other DNA sequences that code for the same CDR3. The chain combines TRBV15 with TRBJ1-1; D is ambiguous. CDR1 and CDR2 from the germline V gene are LNHNV and YYDKDF (reference sequence). The CDR3 is 13 residues long. Trimming removed 1 base at V and 1 base at J, with 4 bases between. CDR3: CATSRGRNTEAFF. CDR3 DNA: TGTGCCACCAGCAGAGGACGGAACACTGAAGCTTTCTTT.

This chain links TRBV19 with TRBJ2-1; 7 bases match TRBD2. Germline assignment: CDR1 LNHDA and CDR2 SQIVND (reference sequence). This CDR3 region has 14 residues. V lost 1 base, J lost 8 bases, and 5 bases stayed unmatched. DNA of the CDR3: TGTGCCAGTAGTATAGGGGGAGGGCGGGATGAGCAGTTCTTC. This gives the protein CASSIGGGRDEQFF.